These T cell receptor beta chains were read from a single sample in a study of T-cell reconstitution after alpha-beta-depleted transplantation in children. In TCRdb, the PCR reads were re-called with MiXCR into one record per CDR3 protein. The data hold 500,000 to 650,000 distinct CDR3 sequences, with roughly 13% observed a single time. This material consisted of PBMCs, mostly from graft donor cells, taken 360 days after TCRalphabeta/CD19-depleted stem cell transplant. These receptors were taken from a male patient under 18 who had a stem cell transplant for acute myeloid leukemia, so the T cells may come from the graft donor. CDR3s include the opening cysteine and the closing phenylalanine or tryptophan. Fields, in order: V gene, clone size, J gene, D gene, CDR3 DNA, CDR3 protein. A D gene is named only where the DNA matches it firmly. Rows give clone size only sometimes, using once, few, many, or a class for an expanded clone.

TRBV7-2	NA	TRBJ2-2	TRBD1	TGTGCCAGCAGCGTATGGGGGACAGTTTCCGGGGAGCTGTTTTTT	CASSVWGTVSGELFF
TRBV12-3/TRBV12-4	NA	TRBJ2-1	TRBD2	TGTGCCAGCAGTTCCGCAACAGGTCAGCGGGGCTACAATGAGGAGTTCTTC	CASSSATGQRGYNEEFF
TRBV28	NA	TRBJ2-1	NA	TGTGCCAGCAGCAGGACTTGGAATGAGCAGTTCTTC	CASSRTWNEQFF
TRBV28	few	TRBJ1-5	NA	TGTGCCAGCAGAACCTTACCAGGGGTTGGGTTTAGAAATCAGCCCCAGCATTTT	CASRTLPGVGFRNQPQHF
TRBV29-1	few	TRBJ2-7	NA	TGCAGCGCCAACCGAAGGACTGCATGGCGCGACGAGCAGTACTTC	CSANRRTAWRDEQYF
TRBV5-1	NA	TRBJ2-7	NA	TGCGCCAGCAGCTTGGATGGGGGAGGGGGAACCTACGAGCAGTACTTC	CASSLDGGGGTYEQYF
TRBV20-1	few	TRBJ2-7	TRBD1	TGCAGTGCTAATTCCGGGACAGGGGGCCACGAGCAGTACTTC	CSANSGTGGHEQYF
TRBV7-2	many	TRBJ2-2	NA	TGTGCCAGCAGCCCATTACGGGAGAGGGGAACCGGGGAGCTGTTTTTT	CASSPLRERGTGELFF
TRBV6-2/TRBV6-3	NA	TRBJ2-7	NA	TGTGCCAGCAGTTATTTAGCGGATCCAGCCTACGAGCAGTACTTC	CASSYLADPAYEQYF
TRBV7-2	many	TRBJ2-5	NA	TGTGCCAGCAGCTTAGTTCGGGGGTCCCAAGAGACCCAGTACTTC	CASSLVRGSQETQYF
TRBV18	few	TRBJ2-5	NA	TGTGCCAGCTCACCACCTTCCGAGACCCAGTACTTC	CASSPPSETQYF
TRBV10-3	few	TRBJ2-3	TRBD2	TGTGCCACCCTAAACCTAGCGGGGAGCACAGATACGCAGTATTTT	CATLNLAGSTDTQYF
TRBV12-3/TRBV12-4	NA	TRBJ2-3	TRBD2	TGTGCCAGCACTGGCAGGGCGGGAGGTGGAGATACGCAGTATTTT	CASTGRAGGGDTQYF
TRBV9	NA	TRBJ2-7	NA	TGTGCCAGCAGCACCACAGGGCTCGAGCAGTACTTC	CASSTTGLEQYF
TRBV25-1	NA	TRBJ2-7	TRBD1	TGTGCCAGCAGTGAATTCCCCCGGGACAGGGGTTACGAGCAGTACTTC	CASSEFPRDRGYEQYF
TRBV28	many	TRBJ2-5	NA	TGTGCCAGCAGTTGGTGGCGAAGGTCCGGGCCCCAAGAGACCCAGTACTTC	CASSWWRRSGPQETQYF
TRBV29-1	few	TRBJ2-1	NA	TGCAGAGTGGGGGCCTCCTACAATGAGCAGTTCTTC	CRVGASYNEQFF
TRBV20-1	NA	TRBJ2-5	NA	TGCAGTGCTCACCGCCTGAGTGGGGTCCTGCAGACCCAGTACTTC	CSAHRLSGVLQTQYF
TRBV5-1	NA	TRBJ2-5	NA	TGCGCCAGCAGCTGGGCCAGGGAGACCCAGTACTTC	CASSWARETQYF
TRBV5-5	few	TRBJ1-4	NA	TGTGCCAGCAGCTTGGATCCCGGACGGCCAACTAATGAAAAACTGTTTTTT	CASSLDPGRPTNEKLFF
TRBV5-1	few	TRBJ2-7	TRBD2	TGCGCCAGCAGCTTGGACCTAGCGGGAGGCTCCTACGAGCAGTACTTC	CASSLDLAGGSYEQYF
TRBV6-4	many	TRBJ2-3	TRBD2	TGTGCCAGCAGGCAAAACGAAGGACTAGCGGCCCTTCGGAGATTTAGCACAGATACGCAGTATTTT	CASRQNEGLAALRRFSTDTQYF
TRBV7-8	few	TRBJ2-5	TRBD2	TGTGCCAGCAGCCCAACGCTGACTAGCGGGAGAGAGACCCAGTACTTC	CASSPTLTSGRETQYF
TRBV24-1	few	TRBJ2-1	NA	TGTGCCACCAGTGTCGAGGGGAGCTACAATGAGCAGTTCTTC	CATSVEGSYNEQFF
TRBV20-1	NA	TRBJ2-1	TRBD1	TGCAGTGCACGGACAGGGGCCCTAACCTACAATGAGCAGTTCTTC	CSARTGALTYNEQFF
TRBV21-1	few	TRBJ1-1	NA	TGTGCCAGCAGCAAAGTGGAGACGGGTAGGGGCACTGAAGCTTTCTTT	CASSKVETGRGTEAFF
TRBV10-2	many	TRBJ2-1	NA	TGCGCCAGCAGTGAGACGACGACCAATGAGCAGTTCTTC	CASSETTTNEQFF
TRBV20-1	NA	TRBJ2-6	NA	TGCAGTGCCGAAGGACACTCTGGGGCCAACGTCCTGACTTTC	CSAEGHSGANVLTF
TRBV24-1	few	TRBJ2-1	TRBD2	TGTGCCACCAGTGATTCCGCTATTTTAGCGGGAGGCAGGTCCTACAATGAGCAGTTCTTC	CATSDSAILAGGRSYNEQFF
TRBV7-8	NA	TRBJ2-3	NA	TGTGCCAGCGAGAAAGATACGCAGTATTTT	CASEKDTQYF
TRBV19	NA	TRBJ2-1	NA	TGTGCCAGTAGTATAGGCCATCCCGATGAGCAGTTCTTC	CASSIGHPDEQFF
TRBV28	few	TRBJ2-5	TRBD2	TGTGCCAGCACCCCTAGCGGGAGGGCCAGGGAGACCCAGTACTTC	CASTPSGRARETQYF
TRBV28	NA	TRBJ2-7	TRBD1	TGTGCCAGCAGTTCTCTTGGGACAGGGAGTTTAAGGGACGAGCAGTACTTC	CASSSLGTGSLRDEQYF
TRBV27	NA	TRBJ2-5	TRBD2	TGTGCCAGCAGTTTATCGCTAGCGGAGGGGAGGGAGACCCAGTACTTC	CASSLSLAEGRETQYF
TRBV20-1	NA	TRBJ2-5	TRBD1	TGCAGTGCTATGGGGGACAGGGGGCGGGAGACCCAGTACTTC	CSAMGDRGRETQYF
TRBV5-5	NA	TRBJ1-2	NA	TGTGCCAGCAGCTCCCGGGACCGAGTCTATGGCTACACCTTC	CASSSRDRVYGYTF
TRBV4-2	NA	TRBJ2-1	TRBD2	TGTGCCAGCAGCCAAGGGGTAGCGGGAGTGGTCAATGAGCAGTTCTTC	CASSQGVAGVVNEQFF
TRBV5-6	few	TRBJ2-1	TRBD2	TGTGCCAGCAGCCCCGGAATGCGGGAGCTAGGCAATGAGCAGTTCTTC	CASSPGMRELGNEQFF
TRBV3-1	few	TRBJ2-7	NA	TGTGCCAGCAGCCAAGATAAGAGGGGCGAGCAGTACTTC	CASSQDKRGEQYF
TRBV9	NA	TRBJ2-7	NA	TGTGCCAGCAGCGTAGATCCGCAGGGCAATTCCTACGAGCAGTACTTC	CASSVDPQGNSYEQYF
TRBV4-2	few	TRBJ2-7	NA	TGTGCCAGCAGCCAAGAGGTTCAGGCCGCCGCCTACGAGCAGTACTTC	CASSQEVQAAAYEQYF
TRBV5-4	few	TRBJ2-3	NA	TGTGCCAGCAGATATATTAGCGGACCCACAGATACGCAGTATTTT	CASRYISGPTDTQYF